This paragraph reports one T cell receptor (beta chain). The sample holds one count of this clonotype. This clone's antigen is unknown. No base quality information exists; no much larger clone differs at one position. A solitary read yields weak support. This sample stems from a study of identical twins' blood T cells (dated by TCRdb to about 2013). About the full investigation: Around 48 million Illumina reads were obtained across roughly twelve libraries, of which six were alpha-chain libraries and six were beta-chain libraries. The study compared TCR alpha and beta chain repertoires of three pairs of monozygous twins using next-generation sequencing to assess genetic influence on repertoire formation.

The donors were six healthy women who made up three monozygous twin pairs. All three twin pairs had been reared together and were thought likely to have met the same infectious agents and vaccines. RNA was isolated from peripheral blood mononuclear cells and used to prepare TCR cDNA libraries. Libraries were made using 5' RACE. The sample was run on an Illumina Genome Analyzer IIx. The RNA-based TCR cDNA libraries were made using a previously described protocol that was modified in several ways. To prevent cross-contamination, sample-specific barcodes were introduced on both ends of each TCR cDNA library during cDNA synthesis and amplification. The study's own analysis went as follows. Each individual had between about 90,000 and nearly 550,000 identified clonotypes, and each library contained about 2.2 to 3.6 million CDR3-containing reads. Reads with improper barcode index combinations were discarded, after which clonesets were built for each library with the MiTCR software. MiTCR filtered or rescued low-quality reads and corrected PCR and sequencing errors when assembling CDR3 clonotypes. Artificial out-of-frame clonotypes were mapped to in-frame sequences, with one indel allowed in the CDR3, and then removed. Similarity in V and J gene usage between donors was calculated as the Jensen-Shannon divergence divided by the mean entropy. TCRdb reprocessed the public reads (quality trimming at Q25 with fastp, clone calling with MiXCR) and kept in-frame beta chains. Rows with a matching CDR3 protein are joined into one entry that keeps the most common DNA and genes. TCRdb's processing, not the authors', yielded these V and J calls. The sample includes 300,000 to 450,000 distinct CDR3 sequences, with approximately 30% observed a single time. The top ten hold roughly 5.5% of the sample.

The paper as a whole reports these results and caveats: Among the most abundant TCRbeta clonotypes, each donor shared more CDR3 sequences with her twin than with unrelated donors. How many CDR3 clonotypes two donors shared depended mainly on the product of their cloneset sizes, and the twins did not clearly stray from this trend. The study stated that the proposed role of the TCRalpha J segment in MHC recognition during thymic selection needs to be validated by independent studies. V gene usage was reported to be markedly more similar within twin pairs than between unrelated donors, even among non-selected out-of-frame TCRbeta clonotypes. Because the twins were raised together, environmental influences could not be ruled out as an explanation for the similarity between twins.

From the germline V gene (reference sequence), CDR1 is MNHEY and CDR2 is SMNVEV. The CDR3 runs 11 amino acids, cysteine and phenylalanine included. Only the CDR3 part of the read is kept: 33 bases, read in frame from the first base. V and J lose 11 bases and 4 bases, and a span of 11 bases separates them. The TCR sequence derives from a woman between 18 and 55 years old in good health. The sequenced material came from PBMCs. This receptor chain uses TRBV27 and TRBJ2-5; the D gene identity is not certain. The CDR3 has the sequence CAGTWRETQYF. The DNA sequence reads TGTGCCGGCACCTGGCGAGAGACCCAGTACTTC.